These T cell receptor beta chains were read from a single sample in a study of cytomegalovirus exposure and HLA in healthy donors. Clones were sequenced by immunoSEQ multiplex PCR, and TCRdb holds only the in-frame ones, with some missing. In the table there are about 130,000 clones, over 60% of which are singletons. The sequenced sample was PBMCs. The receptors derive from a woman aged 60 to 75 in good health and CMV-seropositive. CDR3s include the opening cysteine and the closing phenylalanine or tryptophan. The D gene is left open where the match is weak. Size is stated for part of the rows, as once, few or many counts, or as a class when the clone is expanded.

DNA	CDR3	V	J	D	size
TGTGCCAGTCAGGACTCATGGGACACTGAAGCTTTCTTT	CASQDSWDTEAFF	TRBV19	TRBJ1-1	.	.
TGTGCCAGCAGCCGTCCCTTCCTGGGGACAGGGGGCCTTGGAAACACCATATATTTT	CASSRPFLGTGGLGNTIYF	TRBV7-9	TRBJ1-3	TRBD1	.
TGTGCCAGCAGCTTAGCCAGGGGAGGGCAAGAGACCCAGTACTTC	CASSLARGGQETQYF	TRBV7-2	TRBJ2-5	.	.
TGCGCCAGCAGCTTCCAACCGGGACAAAATAATTCACCCCTCCACTTT	CASSFQPGQNNSPLHF	TRBV5-1	TRBJ1-6	.	.
TGTGCCAGCAGAAACGCAGTCGGACGCATGGGAGCGTATGAGCAGTTCTTC	CASRNAVGRMGAYEQFF	TRBV7-9	TRBJ2-1	.	.
TGTGCCAGCAGTCGTACTCGGGGCACTGAAGCTTTCTTT	CASSRTRGTEAFF	TRBV13	TRBJ1-1	.	.
TGTGCCAGCAGCTCCGGGACTAAAACCTACGAGCAGTACTTC	CASSSGTKTYEQYF	TRBV7-2	TRBJ2-7	TRBD2	.
TGTGCCAGCAGCTTGGCCGGGGGGAGAAAGACCCAGTACTTC	CASSLAGGRKTQYF	TRBV7-2	TRBJ2-5	TRBD2	few
TGTGCCAGCAGGGGGAGTGGTGCAGATACGCAGTATTTT	CASRGSGADTQYF	TRBV5-4	TRBJ2-3	.	.
TGTGCCAGCAGCTTGTATACGCAGGGTCCCACTGAAGCTTTCTTT	CASSLYTQGPTEAFF	TRBV5-6	TRBJ1-1	.	.
TGTGCCAGTAGTATAGATCTTCCCACAGATACGCAGTATTTT	CASSIDLPTDTQYF	TRBV19	TRBJ2-3	.	few
TGTGCCAGTAGGTGGAGGGGATTGGACACTGAAGCTTTCTTT	CASRWRGLDTEAFF	TRBV19	TRBJ1-1	.	.
TGTGCCAGCAGCCTACCCCGGTGGCCAGCGGGAACCTACGAGCAGTACTTC	CASSLPRWPAGTYEQYF	TRBV7-9	TRBJ2-7	TRBD2	.
TGCGCCAGCAGCACACCGGGACAGGGGAACATTCAGTACTTC	CASSTPGQGNIQYF	TRBV5-1	TRBJ2-4	TRBD1	few
TGTGCCAGCAGCTTAGGAGGTAGCGGCACAGATACGCAGTATTTT	CASSLGGSGTDTQYF	TRBV7-2	TRBJ2-3	.	.
TGTGCCAGCAGCCGCGACTGGAACACCGGGGAGCTGTTTTTT	CASSRDWNTGELFF	TRBV7-7	TRBJ2-2	.	once
TGTGCCAGCAGTACTAGGGGGACAGGGTCCTACGAGCAGTACTTC	CASSTRGTGSYEQYF	TRBV28	TRBJ2-7	TRBD1	.
TGTGCCAGCAGTGACAGTAATCAGCCCCAGCATTTT	CASSDSNQPQHF	TRBV6-1	TRBJ1-5	.	.
TGCAGCGTTGATATCCTTCACAATGAGCAGTTCTTC	CSVDILHNEQFF	TRBV29-1	TRBJ2-1	.	.